The clone carrying this T cell receptor (beta chain) was seen only a few times. As yet, its antigen is unknown. The data were obtained in a study of identical twins. Regarding the study as a whole: The models gave estimates that fell short of the out-of-frame TCR alpha sharing seen in monozygotic twins. When twins shared out-of-frame alpha sequences, those sequences had excess low generation probability.

A universal primer binding site was introduced by template switching. The final cDNA contained unique molecular identifiers. TCRdb ran MiXCR on the 5' RACE reads and lists one entry per CDR3 protein. Here the sample spans approximately 490,000 distinct CDR3 sequences, approximately 20% being singletons. With 5 bases removed from V and 4 bases from J, the gap between germline ends came to 11 bases. CDR3 length equals 13 residues. Per germline, CDR1 MNHNS and CDR2 SASEGT. This same sample was also part of a study on yellow fever vaccine responses in identical twins.

J is TRBJ1-1 and V is TRBV6-1; a weak D match, TRBD1 (6 bases). The TCR sequence derives from a woman younger than 30 in good health. The sample taken for sequencing was CD4+ T cells sorted from blood. In nucleotides, the CDR3 is TGTGCCAGCAGTATCCAGGGGCTCACTGAAGCTTTCTTT. It codes for CASSIQGLTEAFF.